This TCR beta chain was obtained from a study of post-analysis software for immune sequencing data. Findings and limits, study-wide: Four or five TRBV segments, TRBV5-6, TRBV5-1 and TRBV20-1 among them, were found more frequent in patients than controls.

There are a few counts of this clonotype. The antigen is not known. Each TCR beta cDNA library carried unique molecular identifiers. TCRdb reprocessed the PCR reads via MiXCR and lists one record per CDR3 protein. There are roughly 540,000 distinct CDR3 sequences in the sample; less than 40% occur only once, and approximately 5.4% lies in the top ten. Germline CDR1 and CDR2: DFQATT and SNEGSKA (reference sequence). The V gene end was trimmed by 1 base and the J gene end by 5 bases; junction bases not matched to a gene: 6. This CDR3 region has 15 residues. Sequencing was performed on blood. J is TRBJ2-1 and V is TRBV20-1; 9 bases fit TRBD2. The TCR sequence derives from a girl aged 2-17 years with multiple sclerosis. Written as DNA, the CDR3 is TGCAGTGCTAGAGTGGGAGCGGGGGGTCACAATGAGCAGTTCTTC. It specifies CSARVGAGGHNEQFF.